Listed below are T cell receptor beta chains from one sample, sequenced in a study of sequential checkpoint blockade in melanoma. TCRdb's copy holds only in-frame clones and misses some; the assay was immunoSEQ multiplex PCR. The sample consists of a few hundred clones, around 25% of them appearing once. The sequencing used tumor tissue (inferred from file names), collected from a patient given nivolumab and ipilimumab in sequence. The receptors were sampled from a human donor with melanoma. Each CDR3 is given with its conserved first and last residue. D genes are given only for firm matches. The size field is filled for only some rows; it gives once, few, many or a size class.

j_gene: TRBJ1-1
abundance: large
v_gene: TRBV11-3
d_gene: .
CDR3aa: CASSLKAIGMNTEAFF
CDR3nt: TGTGCCAGCAGCTTAAAGGCGATAGGGATGAACACTGAAGCTTTCTTT

j_gene: TRBJ1-5
abundance: medium-sized
v_gene: TRBV7-6
d_gene: .
CDR3aa: CASSLVQDNQPQHF
CDR3nt: TGTGCCAGCAGCTTGGTACAGGACAATCAGCCCCAGCATTTT

j_gene: TRBJ2-7
abundance: .
v_gene: TRBV11-3
d_gene: .
CDR3aa: CASSPSGLSYEQYF
CDR3nt: TGTGCCAGCAGCCCCTCGGGACTGTCTTACGAGCAGTACTTC

j_gene: TRBJ1-1
abundance: few
v_gene: TRBV6-1
d_gene: TRBD1
CDR3aa: CASSEGGTGFLSDTEAFF
CDR3nt: TGTGCCAGCAGTGAAGGGGGGACAGGGTTTCTGTCGGACACTGAAGCTTTCTTT

j_gene: TRBJ2-1
abundance: .
v_gene: TRBV6-8
d_gene: .
CDR3aa: CASRAGGLREQFF
CDR3nt: TGTGCCAGCAGGGCAGGGGGACTGCGGGAGCAGTTCTTC

j_gene: TRBJ2-7
abundance: .
v_gene: TRBV29-1
d_gene: .
CDR3aa: CSVEDLRGVGEQYF
CDR3nt: TGCAGCGTTGAAGATCTTCGGGGCGTAGGCGAGCAGTACTTC

j_gene: TRBJ1-1
abundance: .
v_gene: TRBV19
d_gene: .
CDR3aa: CASSMSRGTEAFF
CDR3nt: TGTGCCAGTAGTATGAGTCGCGGCACTGAAGCTTTCTTT

j_gene: TRBJ1-1
abundance: .
v_gene: TRBV6-8
d_gene: .
CDR3aa: CASSYGGGSAGTEAFF
CDR3nt: TGTGCCAGCAGTTACGGGGGGGGATCAGCAGGCACTGAAGCTTTCTTT

j_gene: TRBJ2-2
abundance: large
v_gene: TRBV6-8
d_gene: TRBD1
CDR3aa: CASSDRDTGELFF
CDR3nt: TGTGCCAGCAGTGACAGGGACACCGGGGAGCTGTTTTTT

j_gene: TRBJ1-6
abundance: few
v_gene: TRBV4-1
d_gene: .
CDR3aa: CASSQDPPPQYNSPLHF
CDR3nt: TGCGCCAGCAGCCAAGATCCGCCTCCCCAGTATAATTCACCCCTCCACTTT

j_gene: TRBJ2-3
abundance: medium-sized
v_gene: TRBV6-8
d_gene: TRBD2
CDR3aa: CASSDSLAGGTDTQYF
CDR3nt: TGTGCCAGCAGTGACTCACTAGCGGGGGGCACAGATACGCAGTATTTT

j_gene: TRBJ2-7
abundance: .
v_gene: TRBV19
d_gene: TRBD2
CDR3aa: CASSKTSGGAYEQYF
CDR3nt: TGTGCCAGTAGTAAGACTAGCGGGGGAGCCTACGAGCAGTACTTC

j_gene: TRBJ2-5
abundance: few
v_gene: TRBV30
d_gene: TRBD1
CDR3aa: CAWGPRGPGKETQYF
CDR3nt: TGTGCCTGGGGACCCAGGGGGCCGGGGAAAGAGACCCAGTACTTC

j_gene: TRBJ1-4
abundance: .
v_gene: TRBV9
d_gene: .
CDR3aa: CASSSEQERLFF
CDR3nt: TGTGCCAGCTCCTCAGAGCAGGAGCGACTGTTTTTT

j_gene: TRBJ1-1
abundance: .
v_gene: TRBV28
d_gene: .
CDR3aa: CASSFFGKWAFF
CDR3nt: TGTGCCAGCAGTTTTTTTGGGAAGTGGGCTTTCTTT

j_gene: TRBJ1-1
abundance: .
v_gene: TRBV5-1
d_gene: TRBD1
CDR3aa: CASSRQGPGTEAFF
CDR3nt: TGCGCCAGCAGCCGACAGGGCCCGGGCACTGAAGCTTTCTTT

j_gene: TRBJ1-2
abundance: .
v_gene: TRBV29-1
d_gene: TRBD1
CDR3aa: CSGGDRVQEGYTF
CDR3nt: TGCAGCGGGGGGGACAGGGTACAGGAAGGCTACACCTTC

j_gene: TRBJ2-3
abundance: .
v_gene: TRBV1
d_gene: .
CDR3aa: CASSQDKTSVTDTQYF
CDR3nt: TGCGCCAGCAGCCAAGATAAGACTAGCGTGACAGATACGCAGTATTTT

j_gene: TRBJ2-1
abundance: .
v_gene: TRBV19
d_gene: TRBD2
CDR3aa: CASIPGGGRYNEQFF
CDR3nt: TGTGCCAGTATTCCCGGGGGCGGGAGGTACAATGAGCAGTTCTTC

j_gene: TRBJ2-2
abundance: .
v_gene: TRBV19
d_gene: .
CDR3aa: CASSFGQILGELFF
CDR3nt: TGTGCCAGTAGTTTTGGACAGATTCTCGGGGAGCTGTTTTTT